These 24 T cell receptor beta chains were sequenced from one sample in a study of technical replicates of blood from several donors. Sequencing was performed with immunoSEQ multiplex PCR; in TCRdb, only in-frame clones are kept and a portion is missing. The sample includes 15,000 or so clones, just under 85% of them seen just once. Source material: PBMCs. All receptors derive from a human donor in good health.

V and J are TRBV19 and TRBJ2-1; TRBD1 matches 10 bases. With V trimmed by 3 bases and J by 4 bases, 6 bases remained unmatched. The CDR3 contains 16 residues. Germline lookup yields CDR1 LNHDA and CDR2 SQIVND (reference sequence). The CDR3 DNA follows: TGTGCCAGTAGTATTCTTTTGGGACAGGGGTACAATGAGCAGTTCTTC. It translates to CASSILLGQGYNEQFF. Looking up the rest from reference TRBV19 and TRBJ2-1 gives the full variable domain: DGGITQSPKYLFRKEGQNVTLSCEQNLNHDAMYWYRQDPGQGLRLIYYSQIVNDFQKGDIAEGYSVSREKKESFPLTVTSAQKNPTAFYLCASSILLGQGYNEQFFGPGTRLTVL.

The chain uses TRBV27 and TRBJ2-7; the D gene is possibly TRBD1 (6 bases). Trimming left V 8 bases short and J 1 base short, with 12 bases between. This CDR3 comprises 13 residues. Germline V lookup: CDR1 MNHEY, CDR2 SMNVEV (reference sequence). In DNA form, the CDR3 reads TGTGCCAGCCCTCCGCAGGGGTCCTACGAGCAGTACTTC. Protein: CASPPQGSYEQYF.

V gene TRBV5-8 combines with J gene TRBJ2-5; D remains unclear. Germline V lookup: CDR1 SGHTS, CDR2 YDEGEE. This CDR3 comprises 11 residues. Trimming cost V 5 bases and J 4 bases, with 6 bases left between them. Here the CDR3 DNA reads TGTGCCAGCAGTTCTAGAGAGACCCAGTACTTC. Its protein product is CASSSRETQYF.

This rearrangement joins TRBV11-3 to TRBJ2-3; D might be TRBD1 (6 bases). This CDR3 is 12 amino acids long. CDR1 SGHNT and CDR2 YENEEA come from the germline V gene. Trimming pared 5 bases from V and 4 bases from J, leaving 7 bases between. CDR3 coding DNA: TGTGCCAGCAGCCCAGGGGCAGATACGCAGTATTTT. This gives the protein CASSPGADTQYF. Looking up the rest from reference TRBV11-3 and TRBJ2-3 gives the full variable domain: EAGVVQSPRYKIIEKKQPVAFWCNPISGHNTLYWYLQNLGQGPELLIRYENEEAVDDSQLPKDRFSAERLKGVDSTLKIQPAELGDSAVYLCASSPGADTQYFGPGTRLTVL.

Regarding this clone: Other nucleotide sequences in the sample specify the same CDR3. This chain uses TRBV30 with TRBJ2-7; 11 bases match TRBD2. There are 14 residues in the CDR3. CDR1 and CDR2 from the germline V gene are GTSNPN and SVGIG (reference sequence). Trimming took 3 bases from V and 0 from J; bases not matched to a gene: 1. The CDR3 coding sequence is TGTGCCTGGAGAGGGACTAGCGGCTCCTACGAGCAGTACTTC. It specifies CAWRGTSGSYEQYF.

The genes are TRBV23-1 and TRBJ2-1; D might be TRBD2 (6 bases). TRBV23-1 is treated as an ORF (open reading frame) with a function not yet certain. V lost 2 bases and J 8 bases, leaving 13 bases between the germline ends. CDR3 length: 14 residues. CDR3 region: CASSQHSTSYEQFF. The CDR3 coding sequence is TGCGCCAGCAGTCAACACAGTACTAGCTATGAGCAGTTCTTC.

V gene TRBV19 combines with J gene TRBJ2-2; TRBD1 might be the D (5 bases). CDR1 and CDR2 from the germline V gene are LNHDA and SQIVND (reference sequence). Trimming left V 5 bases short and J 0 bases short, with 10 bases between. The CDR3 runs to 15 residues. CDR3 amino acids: CASSPGHSNTGELFF. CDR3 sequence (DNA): TGTGCCAGTAGTCCAGGGCATTCGAACACCGGGGAGCTGTTTTTT.

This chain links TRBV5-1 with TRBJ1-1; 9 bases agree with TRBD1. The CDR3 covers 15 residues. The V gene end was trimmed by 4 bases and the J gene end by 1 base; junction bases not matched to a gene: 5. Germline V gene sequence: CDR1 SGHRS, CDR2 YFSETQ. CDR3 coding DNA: TGCGCCAGCAGCGGGGGACAGGGATCGAACACTGAAGCTTTCTTT. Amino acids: CASSGGQGSNTEAFF.

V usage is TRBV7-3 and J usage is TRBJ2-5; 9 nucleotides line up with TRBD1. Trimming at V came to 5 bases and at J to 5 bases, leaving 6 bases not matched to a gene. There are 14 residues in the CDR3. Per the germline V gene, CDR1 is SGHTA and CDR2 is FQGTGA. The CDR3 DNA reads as TGTGCCAGCAGCGCCGGGACAGGGTGGGAGACCCAGTACTTC. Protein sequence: CASSAGTGWETQYF.

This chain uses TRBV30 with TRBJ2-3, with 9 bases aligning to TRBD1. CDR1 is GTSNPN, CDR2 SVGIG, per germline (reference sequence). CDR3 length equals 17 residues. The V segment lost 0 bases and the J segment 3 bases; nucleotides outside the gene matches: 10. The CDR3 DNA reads TGTGCCTGGAGTGTACGAGGACAGGGGCTAGGAACAGATACGCAGTATTTT. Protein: CAWSVRGQGLGTDTQYF.

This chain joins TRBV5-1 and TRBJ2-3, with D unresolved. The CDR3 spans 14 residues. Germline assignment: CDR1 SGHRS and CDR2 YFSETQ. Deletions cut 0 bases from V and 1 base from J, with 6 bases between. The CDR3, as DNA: TGCGCCAGCAGCTTGGTGTCCGGCACAGATACGCAGTATTTT. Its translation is CASSLVSGTDTQYF.

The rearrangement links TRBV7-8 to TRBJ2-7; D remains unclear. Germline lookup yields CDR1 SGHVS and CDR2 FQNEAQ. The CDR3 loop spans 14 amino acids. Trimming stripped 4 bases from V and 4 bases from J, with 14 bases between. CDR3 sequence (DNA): TGTGCCAGCAGCTACCCTCGCCTAGTGTACGAGCAGTACTTC. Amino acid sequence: CASSYPRLVYEQYF.

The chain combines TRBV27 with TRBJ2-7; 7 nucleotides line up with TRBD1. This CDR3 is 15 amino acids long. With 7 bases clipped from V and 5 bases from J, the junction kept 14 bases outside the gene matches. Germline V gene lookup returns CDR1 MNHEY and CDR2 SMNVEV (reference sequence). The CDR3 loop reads CASTLTGTVLHEQYF. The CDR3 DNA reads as TGTGCCAGCACCTTGACAGGGACGGTACTCCACGAGCAGTACTTC.

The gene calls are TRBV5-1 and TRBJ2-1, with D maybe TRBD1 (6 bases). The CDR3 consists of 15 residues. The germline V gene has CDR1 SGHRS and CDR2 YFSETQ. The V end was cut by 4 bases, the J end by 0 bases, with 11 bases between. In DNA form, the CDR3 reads TGCGCCAGCAGCCCACAGGGAAACTCCTACAATGAGCAGTTCTTC. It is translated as CASSPQGNSYNEQFF.

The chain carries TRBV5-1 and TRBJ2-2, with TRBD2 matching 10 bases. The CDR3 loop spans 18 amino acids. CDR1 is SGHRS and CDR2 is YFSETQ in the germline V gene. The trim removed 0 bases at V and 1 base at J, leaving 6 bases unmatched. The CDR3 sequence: CASSLGQAGGKNTGELFF. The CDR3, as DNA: TGCGCCAGCAGCTTGGGGCAAGCGGGAGGGAAGAACACCGGGGAGCTGTTTTTT.

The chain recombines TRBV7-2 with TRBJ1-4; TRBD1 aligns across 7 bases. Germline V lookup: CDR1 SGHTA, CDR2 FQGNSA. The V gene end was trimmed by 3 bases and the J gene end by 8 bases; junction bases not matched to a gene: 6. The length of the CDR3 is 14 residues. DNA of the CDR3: TGTGCCAGCAGCTTCAGGGGGGTAGCGGAAAAACTGTTTTTT. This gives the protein CASSFRGVAEKLFF. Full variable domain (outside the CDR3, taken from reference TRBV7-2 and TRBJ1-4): GAGVSQSPSNKVTEKGKDVELRCDPISGHTALYWYRQSLGQGLEFLIYFQGNSAPDKSGLPSDRFSAERTGGSVSTLTIQRTQQEDSAVYLCASSFRGVAEKLFFGSGTQLSVL.

Here the CDR3 reads CASGLGGEREQYF. The CDR3 nucleotides are TGTGCTAGTGGTTTGGGCGGCGAACGGGAGCAGTACTTC. The chain combines TRBV12-5 with TRBJ2-7, with D unresolved. The germline V gene has CDR1 LGHNT and CDR2 FRNRAP. Trimming took 1 base from V and 7 from J, leaving 11 bases between them. CDR3 length equals 13 residues.

CDR3 coding DNA: TGTGCCAGTAGACCCCGAACAGGGGGAGAGACCCAGTACTTC. Protein: CASRPRTGGETQYF. The rearrangement links TRBV19 to TRBJ2-5, with 8 bases that match TRBD1. V dropped 6 bases and J dropped 4; count of bases not matched to a gene: 7. The CDR3 runs 14 residues. The V gene's germline CDR1 is LNHDA and CDR2 SQIVND (reference sequence).

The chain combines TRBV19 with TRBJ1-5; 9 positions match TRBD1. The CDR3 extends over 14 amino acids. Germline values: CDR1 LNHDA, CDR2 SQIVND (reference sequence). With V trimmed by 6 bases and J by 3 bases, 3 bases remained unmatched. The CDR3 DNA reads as TGTGCCAGTAGGGGACAGGGAGTCAATCAGCCCCAGCATTTT. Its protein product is CASRGQGVNQPQHF.

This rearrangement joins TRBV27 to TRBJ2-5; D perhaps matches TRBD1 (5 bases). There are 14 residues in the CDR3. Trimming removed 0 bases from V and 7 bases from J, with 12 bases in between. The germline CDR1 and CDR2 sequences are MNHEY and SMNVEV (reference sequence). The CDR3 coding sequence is TGTGCCAGCAGTTTATCGGCAGCGCAGGGGACCCAGTACTTC. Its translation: CASSLSAAQGTQYF.

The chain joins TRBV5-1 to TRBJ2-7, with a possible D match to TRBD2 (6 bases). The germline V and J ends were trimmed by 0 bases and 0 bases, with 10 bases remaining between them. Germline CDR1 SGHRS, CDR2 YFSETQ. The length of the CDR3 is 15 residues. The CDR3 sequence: CASSLGGSGSYEQYF. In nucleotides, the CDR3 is TGCGCCAGCAGCTTGGGGGGTAGCGGCTCCTACGAGCAGTACTTC.

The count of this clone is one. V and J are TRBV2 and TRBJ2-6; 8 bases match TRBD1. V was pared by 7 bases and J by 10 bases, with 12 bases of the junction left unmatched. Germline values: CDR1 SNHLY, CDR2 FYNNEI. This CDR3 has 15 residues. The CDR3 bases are TGTGCCAGCATGGATCAACCCGGGACAGGTAACGTCCTGACTTTC. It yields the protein CASMDQPGTGNVLTF.

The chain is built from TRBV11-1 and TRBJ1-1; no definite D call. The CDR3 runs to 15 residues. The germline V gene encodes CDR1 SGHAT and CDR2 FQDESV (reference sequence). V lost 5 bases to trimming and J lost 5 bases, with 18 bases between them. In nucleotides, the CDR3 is TGTGCCAGCAGCGATCCCAGTACATCGGGTACTGAAGCTTTCTTT. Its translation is CASSDPSTSGTEAFF. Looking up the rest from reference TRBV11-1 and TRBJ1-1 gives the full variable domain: EAEVAQSPRYKITEKSQAVAFWCDPISGHATLYWYRQILGQGPELLVQFQDESVVDDSQLPKDRFSAERLKGVDSTLKIQPAELGDSAMYLCASSDPSTSGTEAFFGQGTRLTVV.

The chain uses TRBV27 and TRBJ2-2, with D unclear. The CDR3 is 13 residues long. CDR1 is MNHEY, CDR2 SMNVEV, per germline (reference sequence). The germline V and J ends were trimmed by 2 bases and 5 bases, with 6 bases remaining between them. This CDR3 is CASSLGGTGELFF. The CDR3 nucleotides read TGTGCCAGCAGTTTAGGCGGAACCGGGGAGCTGTTTTTT.